The rows below give T cell receptor beta chains drawn from one sample of a study of T cell responses to AZD1222 COVID-19 vaccine. The table came from immunoSEQ multiplex PCR; TCRdb's copy has only in-frame clones and leaves some out. The sample has approximately 140,000 clones; roughly 88% are singletons. The source material was peripheral blood, sampled on day 0 of AZD1222 vaccination. These receptors all stem from an adult in good health. Both conserved end residues are part of each CDR3. Fields, in order: CDR3 protein, CDR3 DNA, D gene, V gene, J gene, clone size. A D gene is named only where the DNA matches it firmly. Only part of the rows carry a size: once, few, many, or a class if the clone is expanded.

CDR3: CASSLGRAFF
DNA: TGTGCCAGCAGTTTGGGGCGGGCTTTCTTT
D: .
V: TRBV12-3/TRBV12-4
J: TRBJ1-1
size: .

CDR3: CASVRGAQGSDTQYF
DNA: TGTGCCAGCGTCCGTGGCGCACAAGGGTCAGATACGCAGTATTTT
D: .
V: TRBV28
J: TRBJ2-3
size: .

CDR3: CASSLVSASGNTIYF
DNA: TGTGCCAGCAGCTTGGTTTCCGCCTCTGGAAACACCATATATTTT
D: .
V: TRBV5-4
J: TRBJ1-3
size: .

CDR3: CASSSGGSYNEQFF
DNA: TGTGCCAGCAGTAGCGGGGGATCCTACAATGAGCAGTTCTTC
D: TRBD2
V: TRBV7-2
J: TRBJ2-1
size: .

CDR3: CATSDYTQGPTGELFF
DNA: TGTGCCACCAGTGATTATACTCAGGGGCCCACCGGGGAGCTGTTTTTT
D: .
V: TRBV24-1
J: TRBJ2-2
size: .

CDR3: CASSFREETQYF
DNA: TGTGCCAGCAGTTTTAGGGAAGAGACCCAGTACTTC
D: .
V: TRBV12-3/TRBV12-4
J: TRBJ2-5
size: few

CDR3: CASSQAGQGAGTEAFF
DNA: TGTGCCAGCAGCCAGGCGGGACAGGGGGCGGGCACTGAAGCTTTCTTT
D: TRBD1
V: TRBV28
J: TRBJ1-1
size: .

CDR3: CASSIGGLGNQPQHF
DNA: TGTGCCAGTAGTATAGGCGGGCTGGGCAATCAGCCCCAGCATTTT
D: .
V: TRBV19
J: TRBJ1-5
size: .

CDR3: CASSQRTVSYEQYF
DNA: TGTGCCAGCAGCCAACGGACAGTCTCCTACGAGCAGTACTTC
D: .
V: TRBV14
J: TRBJ2-7
size: .

CDR3: CAISERTGEGYTF
DNA: TGTGCCATCAGTGAACGGACAGGCGAGGGCTACACCTTC
D: TRBD1
V: TRBV10-3
J: TRBJ1-2
size: .

CDR3: CASSPRGEGTEAFF
DNA: TGTGCCAGCAGCCCTAGGGGAGAGGGCACTGAAGCTTTCTTT
D: .
V: TRBV7-6
J: TRBJ1-1
size: .

CDR3: CASTSSNEQYF
DNA: TGTGCCAGCACCTCCTCCAACGAGCAGTACTTC
D: .
V: TRBV28
J: TRBJ2-7
size: .

CDR3: CASSTQGARVTEAFF
DNA: TGTGCCAGCAGCACACAGGGGGCGCGAGTCACTGAAGCTTTCTTT
D: TRBD1
V: TRBV6-2/TRBV6-3
J: TRBJ1-1
size: .

CDR3: CASSLQDGGTEAFF
DNA: TGTGCCAGCAGCTTACAGGATGGGGGAACTGAAGCTTTCTTT
D: .
V: TRBV7-3
J: TRBJ1-1
size: .

CDR3: CAISESGQGFTYNEQFF
DNA: TGTGCCATCAGTGAGTCGGGACAAGGTTTTACGTACAATGAGCAGTTCTTC
D: .
V: TRBV10-3
J: TRBJ2-1
size: .

CDR3: CASSPRKAGTDTQYF
DNA: TGTGCCAGCAGCCCCCGGAAGGCGGGCACAGATACGCAGTATTTT
D: .
V: TRBV7-9
J: TRBJ2-3
size: .

CDR3: CASSFRAAGIEKLFF
DNA: TGTGCCAGCAGCTTTCGGGCGGCGGGAATTGAAAAACTGTTTTTT
D: .
V: TRBV11-2
J: TRBJ1-4
size: .

CDR3: CASSFHTDTQYF
DNA: TGTGCCAGCAGCTTCCATACAGATACGCAGTATTTT
D: .
V: TRBV9
J: TRBJ2-3
size: .

CDR3: CASSIGRGQGAGELFF
DNA: TGTGCCAGTAGTATCGGTCGTGGACAGGGGGCGGGGGAGCTGTTTTTT
D: TRBD1
V: TRBV19
J: TRBJ2-2
size: .

CDR3: CASSQDFGAVSTEAFF
DNA: TGTGCCAGCAGCCAAGATTTCGGGGCAGTGAGCACTGAAGCTTTCTTT
D: .
V: TRBV14
J: TRBJ1-1
size: .

CDR3: CASSLGGTVRDSPLHF
DNA: TGTGCCAGCAGCTTAGGCGGGACAGTTCGAGATTCACCCCTCCACTTT
D: TRBD1
V: TRBV7-2
J: TRBJ1-6
size: .

CDR3: CASSVITGTAQETQYF
DNA: TGCGCCAGCAGCGTGATTACCGGGACGGCACAAGAGACCCAGTACTTC
D: .
V: TRBV5-1
J: TRBJ2-5
size: .

CDR3: CAWSVLPNYGYTF
DNA: TGTGCCTGGAGTGTACTACCAAACTATGGCTACACCTTC
D: .
V: TRBV30
J: TRBJ1-2
size: .

CDR3: CASSQDPDRYGYTF
DNA: TGTGCCAGCAGCCAAGATCCGGACCGATATGGCTACACCTTC
D: .
V: TRBV3-1/TRBV3-2
J: TRBJ1-2
size: .

CDR3: CASSYGGPDTQYF
DNA: TGTGCCAGCAGTTACGGAGGCCCAGATACGCAGTATTTT
D: .
V: TRBV6-5
J: TRBJ2-3
size: .

CDR3: CASSGQGAGADTQYF
DNA: TGTGCCAGCAGCGGACAGGGGGCTGGTGCAGATACGCAGTATTTT
D: TRBD1
V: TRBV9
J: TRBJ2-3
size: .

CDR3: CASSIVTGGSHETQYF
DNA: TGTGCCAGTAGTATAGTAACAGGGGGCAGTCACGAGACCCAGTACTTC
D: TRBD1
V: TRBV19
J: TRBJ2-5
size: .

CDR3: CASSLGQADGELFF
DNA: TGTGCCAGCAGCTTAGGACAGGCCGACGGGGAGCTGTTTTTT
D: .
V: TRBV7-6
J: TRBJ2-2
size: .

CDR3: CASSLGSSLRQNQNYGYTF
DNA: TGCGCCAGCAGCTTGGGCAGCTCCCTTAGACAGAACCAAAACTATGGCTACACCTTC
D: .
V: TRBV5-1
J: TRBJ1-2
size: .

CDR3: CASSEAPGQSYEQYF
DNA: TGTGCCAGCAGTGAAGCCCCGGGACAGTCCTACGAGCAGTACTTC
D: TRBD1
V: TRBV6-1
J: TRBJ2-7
size: .

CDR3: CASSASRGIPEAFF
DNA: TGTGCCAGCAGCGCCTCCAGGGGTATCCCTGAAGCTTTCTTT
D: .
V: TRBV7-2
J: TRBJ1-1
size: .

CDR3: CASSYQTGGNYGYTF
DNA: TGTGCCAGCAGCTACCAGACAGGGGGGAACTATGGCTACACCTTC
D: TRBD1
V: TRBV7-2
J: TRBJ1-2
size: .

CDR3: CASSGGSSTYEQYF
DNA: TGTGCCAGTAGTGGGGGCAGCTCAACCTACGAGCAGTACTTC
D: .
V: TRBV19
J: TRBJ2-7
size: .

CDR3: CASSLDRNTEAFF
DNA: TGTGCCAGCAGCTTAGACAGGAACACTGAAGCTTTCTTT
D: .
V: TRBV7-8
J: TRBJ1-1
size: .

CDR3: CASSAGTSGLYNEQFF
DNA: TGTGCCAGCAGCGCCGGGACTAGCGGGCTTTACAATGAGCAGTTCTTC
D: TRBD2
V: TRBV5-4
J: TRBJ2-1
size: once

CDR3: CSAGTNYGYTF
DNA: TGCAGTGCCGGGACCAACTATGGCTACACCTTC
D: .
V: TRBV20-1
J: TRBJ1-2
size: few

CDR3: CASSQQQGPNLNYNSPLHF
DNA: TGTGCCAGCAGCCAGCAACAGGGTCCTAACTTAAACTATAATTCACCCCTCCACTTT
D: .
V: TRBV4-2
J: TRBJ1-6
size: .

CDR3: CASISTSVRSYEQYF
DNA: TGTGCCAGCATCTCTACTAGCGTCCGCTCCTACGAGCAGTACTTC
D: .
V: TRBV21-1
J: TRBJ2-7
size: .

CDR3: CATSGSSPSTDTQYF
DNA: TGTGCCACCAGTGGCTCTTCTCCTAGCACAGATACGCAGTATTTT
D: .
V: TRBV24-1
J: TRBJ2-3
size: once

CDR3: CASRLAHEQYF
DNA: TGTGCCAGCCGCTTAGCCCACGAGCAGTACTTC
D: .
V: TRBV18
J: TRBJ2-7
size: .

CDR3: CAFSSGAPGNTIYF
DNA: TGTGCCTTCTCAAGCGGGGCGCCTGGAAACACCATATATTTT
D: .
V: TRBV30
J: TRBJ1-3
size: .

CDR3: CASSSLTGGPSYGYTF
DNA: TGTGCCAGCAGCTCGCTGACAGGGGGCCCCAGCTATGGCTACACCTTC
D: TRBD1
V: TRBV5-6
J: TRBJ1-2
size: once

CDR3: CSVSQGIGNQPQHF
DNA: TGCAGCGTTTCACAGGGAATCGGCAATCAGCCCCAGCATTTT
D: .
V: TRBV29-1
J: TRBJ1-5
size: .

CDR3: CASSYSFMQGDQPQHF
DNA: TGTGCCAGCAGTTACTCGTTCATGCAGGGCGATCAGCCCCAGCATTTT
D: .
V: TRBV6-5
J: TRBJ1-5
size: .

CDR3: CATAGTRWDYGYTF
DNA: TGTGCCACCGCAGGGACTCGATGGGACTATGGCTACACCTTC
D: .
V: TRBV28
J: TRBJ1-2
size: .

CDR3: CASSPDGQIYNSPLHF
DNA: TGTGCCAGTAGTCCAGACGGACAAATCTATAATTCACCCCTCCACTTT
D: .
V: TRBV19
J: TRBJ1-6
size: .

CDR3: CASSSGYSNQPQHF
DNA: TGTGCCAGCAGCAGCGGGTATAGCAATCAGCCCCAGCATTTT
D: .
V: TRBV7-6
J: TRBJ1-5
size: .

CDR3: CASSSAEETQYF
DNA: TGTGCCAGCAGCTCTGCAGAAGAGACCCAGTACTTC
D: .
V: TRBV7-2
J: TRBJ2-5
size: .

CDR3: CASSGQGQAINYGYTF
DNA: TGTGCCAGCAGTGGACAGGGACAGGCTATAAACTATGGCTACACCTTC
D: TRBD1
V: TRBV2
J: TRBJ1-2
size: few

CDR3: CASSENRGRGYGYTF
DNA: TGTGCCAGCAGTGAAAACAGGGGGCGCGGCTATGGCTACACCTTC
D: TRBD1
V: TRBV6-4
J: TRBJ1-2
size: .

CDR3: CASSFDWGDNQPQHF
DNA: TGTGCCAGCAGCTTCGATTGGGGAGACAATCAGCCCCAGCATTTT
D: .
V: TRBV7-9
J: TRBJ1-5
size: .

CDR3: CASSEGEKLFF
DNA: TGTGCCAGCAGTGAAGGAGAAAAACTGTTTTTT
D: .
V: TRBV6-1
J: TRBJ1-4
size: .

CDR3: CASSLAGNTDTQYF
DNA: TGCGCCAGCAGCCTAGCGGGGAACACAGATACGCAGTATTTT
D: TRBD2
V: TRBV23-1
J: TRBJ2-3
size: once

CDR3: CASSLDNYGYTF
DNA: TGTGCCAGCAGTTTGGATAACTATGGCTACACCTTC
D: .
V: TRBV28
J: TRBJ1-2
size: .

CDR3: CASSQGQGRNTEAFF
DNA: TGTGCCAGCAGCCAAGGACAGGGGCGGAACACTGAAGCTTTCTTT
D: TRBD1
V: TRBV3-1/TRBV3-2
J: TRBJ1-1
size: .

CDR3: CASSPRQGPLGYTF
DNA: TGTGCCAGCTCACCTAGACAGGGCCCCTTGGGCTACACCTTC
D: TRBD1
V: TRBV18
J: TRBJ1-2
size: .